Presented here are 19 T cell receptor beta chains from one specimen sequenced in a study of shared clonotypes between healthy human individuals. CD45RO-negative cells were positively selected for CCR7, leaving out terminally differentiated effector memory CD45RA+ cells. Sequenced by immunoSEQ multiplex PCR; TCRdb stores in-frame clones only, minus some. Among around 1.9 million clones listed, approximately 94% were seen once. The sequenced sample consisted of naive CD8+ T cells from PBMCs. The receptors originated from a man between 18 and 35 years old in good health. Some clones in this sample may be carry-over from other donors' samples.

The DNA for the CDR3 is TGTGCCAGCAGCTCCGTAGGCGGGAGAGCCTACGAGCAGTACTTC. It encodes CASSSVGGRAYEQYF. The chain has TRBV7-2 and TRBJ2-7; 7 bases align to TRBD2. The CDR3 sequence is 15 residues long. Germline V gives CDR1 SGHTA, CDR2 FQGNSA. J gave up 2 bases and V 4 bases, and 8 bases lay outside the gene matches.

The CDR3 nucleotides are TGTGCCAGCAGTGACGACAGGGTCGGCTCTGGGGCCAACGTCCTGACTTTC. Amino acids: CASSDDRVGSGANVLTF. V and J are TRBV6-1 and TRBJ2-6, with 7 bases identical to TRBD1. Germline V gives CDR1 MNHNS, CDR2 SASEGT. The ends lost 3 bases at V and 0 bases at J; junction bases unmatched: 5. The length of the CDR3 is 17 residues.

This rearrangement joins TRBV14 to TRBJ2-1; D unclear. The germline V and J ends were trimmed by 8 bases and 0 bases, with 8 bases remaining between them. In germline, CDR1 is SGHDN, CDR2 FVKESK. The CDR3 sequence is 13 residues long. The CDR3 is CASRRVSYNEQFF. The CDR3 DNA sequence: TGTGCCAGCCGCCGGGTCTCCTACAATGAGCAGTTCTTC.

The CDR3 DNA follows: TGTGCCAGCTCCGGTTACGAAGGTCCTTCCTACGAGCAGTACTTC. The encoded protein is CASSGYEGPSYEQYF. The V and J genes are TRBV18 and TRBJ2-7; D is undetermined. V gave up 6 bases and J gave up 1 base, with 16 bases separating them. Germline V gene lookup returns CDR1 KGHSH and CDR2 LQKENI. The CDR3 has 15 amino acids.

The V gene is TRBV5-8, the J gene TRBJ2-7; a weak D match, TRBD1 (6 bases). The V end lost 1 base, the J end lost 2 bases, and 10 bases lay between the germline ends. Germline CDR1 is SGHTS and CDR2 is YDEGEE. CDR3 length equals 14 residues. CDR3 loop: CASSLQGWAYEQYF. In DNA form, the CDR3 reads TGTGCCAGCAGCTTGCAGGGGTGGGCCTACGAGCAGTACTTC.

The chain links TRBV5-8 to TRBJ2-7; D is perhaps TRBD1 or TRBD2 (5 bases each). Germline values: CDR1 SGHTS, CDR2 YDEGEE. The ends were cut back, 10 bases at V and 3 bases at J, with 20 bases in the middle. The CDR3 runs 14 residues. CDR3 residues: CAAQGGVGVYEQYF. For the CDR3, the DNA is TGTGCCGCCCAGGGTGGGGTGGGGGTCTACGAGCAGTACTTC.

V gene TRBV19 combines with J gene TRBJ2-5; D is possibly TRBD2 (6 bases). In germline, CDR1 is LNHDA, CDR2 SQIVND (reference sequence). This CDR3 has 14 amino acids. V lost 2 bases and J lost 4, with 11 bases in between. The CDR3 reads CASSIYGGGETQYF. Written as DNA, the CDR3 is TGTGCCAGTAGTATATATGGGGGAGGAGAGACCCAGTACTTC.

This chain links TRBV9 with TRBJ1-2, with D possibly matching TRBD1 (6 bases). The V gene's germline CDR1 is SGDLS and CDR2 YYNGEE. V was cut by 3 bases and J by 8 bases, with 17 bases left in between. The CDR3 extends over 14 amino acids. The CDR3 nucleotides are TGTGCCAGCAGCGAGGGGGAGGGGTCTGGAGGCTACACCTTC. Translated, it gives CASSEGEGSGGYTF.

The J gene is TRBJ2-3, the V gene TRBV27, with D uncertain. Trimming left V 6 bases short and J 2 bases short, with 15 bases between. The germline V gene encodes CDR1 MNHEY and CDR2 SMNVEV (reference sequence). The CDR3 is 15 residues long. In DNA, the CDR3 is TGTGCCAGCAGCCGACCAGGATTAAACACAGATACGCAGTATTTT. Translated, it gives CASSRPGLNTDTQYF.

The rearrangement uses TRBV19 and TRBJ1-1; D unclear. V gave up 5 bases and J gave up 7 bases, with 14 bases separating them. Germline CDR1 reads LNHDA; CDR2 reads SQIVND (reference sequence). CDR3 size: 13 residues. CDR3 region: CASSFGSFREAFF. Written as DNA, the CDR3 is TGTGCCAGTAGTTTCGGGTCTTTTCGTGAAGCTTTCTTT.

Of note for this clone: This CDR3 is also generated by other DNA sequences in the sample. The J gene is TRBJ2-7, the V gene TRBV9, with D possibly being TRBD1 (5 bases). Trimming cost V 0 bases and J 4 bases, with 11 bases left between them. Germline V CDR1 and CDR2: SGDLS, YYNGEE. The CDR3 loop spans 14 amino acids. The CDR3 DNA is TGTGCCAGCAGCGTAGGGGGCCTGCCATACGAGCAGTACTTC. Translating gives CASSVGGLPYEQYF.

V is TRBV27 and J is TRBJ1-1; D remains unclear. The CDR3 sequence is 16 residues long. The germline gives CDR1 MNHEY, CDR2 SMNVEV (reference sequence). V was shortened by 0 bases and J by 3 bases, with 14 bases between the two germline ends. CDR3 loop: CASSLSRHLGYTEAFF. The CDR3 nucleotides read TGTGCCAGCAGTTTATCGAGGCACTTGGGGTACACTGAAGCTTTCTTT.

CDR3 DNA: TGTGCCAGCAGCCTCGGGGGACGTGAAGCTTTCTTT. Its protein is CASSLGGREAFF. The chain couples TRBV11-2 to TRBJ1-1; weak D call: TRBD1 (5 bases). Trimming left V 5 bases short and J 7 bases short, with 11 bases between. The CDR3 contains 12 residues. CDR1 is SGHAT, CDR2 FQNNGV, per germline. Full variable domain (remainder filled in from reference TRBV11-2 and TRBJ1-1): EAGVAQSPRYKIIEKRQSVAFWCNPISGHATLYWYQQILGQGPKLLIQFQNNGVVDDSQLPKDRFSAERLKGVDSTLKIQPAKLEDSAVYLCASSLGGREAFFGQGTRLTVV.

Remarks on this clone: The same CDR3 arises from other DNA sequences in this sample as well. The chain carries TRBV7-9 and TRBJ2-7; 7 nucleotides align to TRBD1. The CDR3 consists of 13 residues. Germline V gives CDR1 SEHNR, CDR2 FQNEAQ (reference sequence). V lost 5 bases and J lost 1; bases outside the gene matches: 2. The CDR3 coding sequence is TGTGCCAGCAGCAGGGACAGATCCTACGAGCAGTACTTC. It encodes CASSRDRSYEQYF.

The chain carries TRBV7-9 and TRBJ2-5, with a possible D match to TRBD1 (5 bases). The CDR3 has 17 amino acids. The V end lost 5 bases, the J end lost 5 bases, and 24 bases lay between the germline ends. CDR1 is SEHNR and CDR2 is FQNEAQ in the germline V gene (reference sequence). This chain's CDR3 is CASSHYLAPPPGETQYF. DNA for the CDR3: TGTGCCAGCAGCCACTACCTTGCCCCGCCCCCAGGGGAGACCCAGTACTTC.

V is TRBV5-6 and J is TRBJ1-6; 7 bases fit TRBD1. The CDR3 spans 13 residues. The V segment lost 4 bases and the J segment 7 bases; nucleotides outside the gene matches: 2. Germline CDR1 reads SGHDT; CDR2 reads YYEEEE. The CDR3 DNA is TGTGCCAGCAGCCCGGGACAGAATTCACCCCTCCACTTT. The encoded protein is CASSPGQNSPLHF.

The chain couples TRBV4-3 to TRBJ2-7; TRBD1 aligns across 9 bases. The CDR3 is 14 residues long. Germline lookup yields CDR1 LGHNA and CDR2 YSLEER. V shed 3 bases, J shed 4 bases, and the junction held 4 bases outside the gene matches. CDR3 nucleotide sequence: TGCGCCAGCAGCCACGGGACAGGGTCGTACGAGCAGTACTTC. Protein sequence: CASSHGTGSYEQYF.

This clone has just one count. CDR3 region: CASSLTSRYNEQFF. The CDR3, as DNA: TGTGCCAGCAGTTTGACTAGCAGATACAATGAGCAGTTCTTC. The chain links TRBV28 to TRBJ2-1, with TRBD2 identical over 7 bases. CDR1 is MDHEN, CDR2 SYDVKM, per germline. The CDR3 covers 14 residues. The V and J ends lost 3 bases and 4 bases, in that order; junction bases with no gene match: 3.

The chain links TRBV11-1 to TRBJ2-3, with 10 bases aligning to TRBD2. This CDR3 contains 19 residues. Germline assignment: CDR1 SGHAT and CDR2 FQDESV (reference sequence). V was pared by 5 bases and J by 1 base, with 15 bases of the junction left unmatched. The chain's CDR3 is CASSPEAGGPSLRTDTQYF. The DNA of the CDR3 is TGTGCCAGCAGCCCAGAAGCGGGAGGGCCCTCTTTACGCACAGATACGCAGTATTTT.